Sequencing of this T cell receptor (beta chain) was carried out in a study of cytomegalovirus exposure and HLA in healthy donors. Study-wide findings and caveats: In an earlier analysis, in some 500 donors, most V segments appeared productive either ~90% or ~30% of the time.

V was cut by 1 base and J by 2 bases, with 8 bases left in between. CDR1 and CDR2 from the germline V gene are LGHNA and YSLEER. CDR3 length: 14 amino acids. On this clone: Its antigen is unidentified.

The PCR contained 60 Vbeta and 13 Jbeta primers. Authors' analysis steps: Around 12 million of around 85 million unique TCR beta chains were shared, per a later count. Measured with immunoSEQ multiplex PCR; TCRdb has only the in-frame clones, and not every one. That table supplies the V and J calls and clone size; D and trimming were determined from the DNA. Of about 200,000 clones listed, around 75% are singletons. This rearrangement joins TRBV4-3 to TRBJ1-2; D is uncertain. The sequence was obtained from a woman aged 25 to 39 in good health and CMV-seronegative. Input material: PBMCs. In nucleotides, the CDR3 is TGCGCCAGCAGCCAAGTGTCGGGGAACTATGGCTACACCTTC. This codes for CASSQVSGNYGYTF.